The rows below give T cell receptor beta chains drawn from one sample of a study of CD8+CD57+ T cells in acquired aplastic anemia. Using its own MiXCR run on the reads, TCRdb lists one record per CDR3 protein. The data show about 270,000 distinct CDR3 sequences, about 56% seen once. Sequenced material: sorted CD4+, CD8+, or CD8+CD57+ T cells (not recorded which) from PBMCs. The receptors shown here come from a human donor with severe aplastic anemia or a healthy control (not recorded which). Each CDR3 is given with its conserved first and last residue. Not every row has a clone size; where given, it reads once, few, many or a size class.

V: TRBV30; size: few; CDR3: CAWSPGGVNTEAFF
V: TRBV7-9; size: many; CDR3: CASSKDPVNSPLHF
V: TRBV6-5; size: many; CDR3: CASRDSNRAGELFF
V: TRBV7-9; size: many; CDR3: CASRAGTPGETQYF
V: TRBV24-1; size: many; CDR3: CATSGTSGRSTSTDTQYF
V: TRBV2; size: .; CDR3: CASNQGQNYGYTF
V: TRBV10-3; size: once; CDR3: CACNRDGSLTGSGNTIYF
V: TRBV4-1; size: .; CDR3: CASSQGVEGSYTF
V: TRBV7-8; size: many; CDR3: CASRGRFDEQFF
V: TRBV6-6; size: .; CDR3: CASRTGKSGANVLTF
V: TRBV7-9; size: .; CDR3: CASTTRDRGPNTEAFF
V: TRBV9; size: once; CDR3: CASSVAAVNYEQYF
V: TRBV24-1; size: .; CDR3: CATSDTRIGDVTDTQYF
V: TRBV20-1; size: many; CDR3: CSALSSGTSTDTQYF
V: TRBV5-1; size: .; CDR3: CASSWDSYGYTF
V: TRBV12-3/TRBV12-4; size: many; CDR3: CASSLRSPTNEKLFF
V: TRBV20-1; size: few; CDR3: CSASTAIDYGYTF
V: TRBV7-3; size: .; CDR3: CASSQSGPKEDTQYF
V: TRBV14; size: .; CDR3: CASSHRVEGTQYF
V: TRBV15; size: once; CDR3: CATSRDHHNEQFF
V: TRBV9; size: .; CDR3: CVSSGEGGQPADTQYF
V: TRBV6-5; size: .; CDR3: CASSYSSRDENEQFF
V: TRBV7-8; size: .; CDR3: CASSSRQGGEKLFF
V: TRBV9; size: many; CDR3: CASSGDRQETQYF
V: TRBV7-9; size: once; CDR3: CASSPAPGNTEAFF
V: TRBV10-3; size: .; CDR3: CAIGDRWDQPQHF